The clone carrying this T cell receptor beta chain was found once. Its cognate antigen is unknown. Profiling relied on immunoSEQ multiplex PCR, and the TCRdb table lists in-frame clones only, not all of them. The table lists 3,100 or so clones, roughly 66% of them singletons, with about a quarter in the top ten. The sample is drawn from a study of T cell repertoires in ileal Crohn's disease. Study-wide points: Active smokers at surgery had more clonal expansions than non-smokers.

Sample time point: proximal margin of the surgical specimen (macroscopically non-inflamed). Germline CDR1 is KGHSH and CDR2 is LQKENI. The V segment lost 6 bases and the J segment 2 bases; nucleotides outside the gene matches: 13. CDR3 length: 17 amino acids. The clonotype comes from an adult with Crohn's disease. Sequenced sample: ileal tissue. The chain employs TRBV18 and TRBJ1-3, with 7 bases lining up with TRBD1. CDR3 sequence (DNA): TGTGCCAGCTCCCCGACCGGACAGGTTATAACTGGAAACACCATATATTTT. Protein product: CASSPTGQVITGNTIYF. The whole variable domain, remainder taken from reference TRBV18 and TRBJ1-3, is NAGVMQNPRHLVRRRGQEARLRCSPMKGHSHVYWYRQLPEEGLKFMVYLQKENIIDESGMPKERFSAEFPKEGPSILRIQQVVRGDSAAYFCASSPTGQVITGNTIYFGEGSWLTVV.